These 12 T cell receptor beta chains originate from one sample sequenced in a study of blood T cell repertoires in COVID-19. Using immunoSEQ multiplex PCR, the repertoire was profiled, and TCRdb retains in-frame clones only, with some absent. The sample holds about 400,000 clones, roughly 90% seen once. Sequencing was performed on PBMCs or T cells enriched from blood (not recorded which). All receptors derive from a woman aged 25 to 39 who had recovered from COVID-19.

V gene TRBV12-3 or TRBV12-4 combines with J gene TRBJ2-7, with 8 bases fitting TRBD1. The CDR3 extends over 13 amino acids. V shed 6 bases, J shed 3 bases, and the junction held 4 bases outside the gene matches. In nucleotides, the CDR3 is TGTGCCAGCAGCTCCGGACAGGGCTACGAGCAGTACTTC. Its translation is CASSSGQGYEQYF.

CDR3 nucleotide sequence: TGTGCCAGCAGCAGCCCCTATCGGGAGGACTCCTACGAGCAGTACTTC. It yields the protein CASSSPYREDSYEQYF. The chain combines TRBV5-6 with TRBJ2-7, with 7 bases lining up with TRBD2. The CDR3 consists of 16 residues. Per the germline V gene, CDR1 is SGHDT and CDR2 is YYEEEE. After removal of 4 bases from V and 0 bases from J, the junction contained 10 bases not matched to a gene.

The chain is built from TRBV28 and TRBJ1-2; 9 positions match TRBD1. Unmatched junction bases numbered 0, after V lost 6 bases and J lost 1 base. Germline-derived CDR1 and CDR2 are MDHEN and SYDVKM. CDR3 length equals 13 residues. CDR3 residues: CASRGQGNYGYTF. CDR3 DNA: TGTGCCAGCAGGGGACAGGGTAACTATGGCTACACCTTC.

V and J are TRBV10-1 and TRBJ2-3; 13 bases are shared with TRBD2. The CDR3 runs 20 residues. V lost 6 bases to trimming and J lost 2 bases; unmatched junction nucleotides: 17. The germline CDR1 and CDR2 sequences are WNHNN and SYGVQD (reference sequence). The chain's CDR3 is CASSYPPGLAGNMHTDTQYF. The CDR3 DNA reads TGCGCCAGCAGCTACCCCCCGGGACTAGCGGGGAATATGCACACAGATACGCAGTATTTT.

The chain links TRBV30 to TRBJ2-5, with D uncertain. CDR1 and CDR2 (germline): GTSNPN, SVGIG (reference sequence). V was pared by 1 base and J by 4 bases, with 4 bases between. The CDR3 covers 11 residues. CDR3 nucleotide sequence: TGTGCCTGGAGTGGGCTAGAGACCCAGTACTTC. Amino acids: CAWSGLETQYF. The variable domain in full, with the rest retrieved from reference TRBV30 and TRBJ2-5, is SQTIHQWPATLVQPVGSPLSLECTVEGTSNPNLYWYRQAAGRGLQLLFYSVGIGQISSEVPQNLSASRPQDRQFILSSKKLLLSDSGFYLCAWSGLETQYFGPGTRLLVL.

The genes are TRBV6-5 and TRBJ2-5; D perhaps matches TRBD1 (6 bases). V was pared by 0 bases and J by 4 bases, with 12 bases between. This CDR3 comprises 15 residues. CDR1 and CDR2 from the germline V gene are MNHEY and SVGAGI. CDR3 DNA sequence: TGTGCCAGCAGTTACTCAACAGGGTATGGAGAGACCCAGTACTTC. It is translated as CASSYSTGYGETQYF.

The chain recombines TRBV28 with TRBJ1-2; D is ambiguous. The CDR3 loop spans 13 amino acids. Germline CDR1 reads MDHEN; CDR2 reads SYDVKM. V dropped 8 bases and J dropped 3 bases, with 13 bases sitting between them. DNA of the CDR3: TGTGCCAGCGACACAGCAGGTTACTATGGCTACACCTTC. It encodes CASDTAGYYGYTF.

DNA of the CDR3: TGCGCCAGCAGCCAGGTCCCAGGGGGCACTGAAGCTTTCTTT. Amino acids: CASSQVPGGTEAFF. V and J are TRBV4-1 and TRBJ1-1, with 7 bases lining up with TRBD1. V lost 3 bases to trimming and J lost 4 bases; unmatched junction nucleotides: 5. Germline V CDR1 and CDR2: MGHRA, YSYEKL. The CDR3 runs 14 residues.

J is TRBJ1-6 and V is TRBV7-3, with a tentative D call TRBD1 (5 bases). Germline V lookup: CDR1 SGHTA, CDR2 FQGTGA. V lost 1 base and J 7 bases, leaving 11 bases between the germline ends. This CDR3 contains 15 residues. The CDR3 is CASSLIPGNNSPLHF. DNA for the CDR3: TGTGCCAGCAGCTTAATCCCAGGGAACAATTCACCCCTCCACTTT.

The table lists this clone with a few counts. The rearrangement uses TRBV27 and TRBJ1-5; 7 bases map to TRBD1. This CDR3 contains 17 residues. The germline V gene has CDR1 MNHEY and CDR2 SMNVEV (reference sequence). V trimming: 5 bases; J trimming: 6 bases; junction bases outside the gene matches: 16. The DNA for the CDR3 is TGTGCCAGCAGTCTGACAGGGACCCCTCCTTTCGGTCAGCCCCAGCATTTT. Translation: CASSLTGTPPFGQPQHF.

This clone was detected once. The chain couples TRBV10-3 to TRBJ2-2; 7 bases agree with TRBD2. This CDR3 is built from 15 residues. Germline CDR1 and CDR2: ENHRY and SYGVKD. With 3 bases clipped from V and 5 bases from J, the junction kept 6 bases outside the gene matches. The CDR3 coding sequence is TGTGCCATCAGTGAAGGACTAGGGGTTACCGGGGAGCTGTTTTTT. It encodes CAISEGLGVTGELFF.

This sequence joins TRBV4-1 and TRBJ1-1; weak D call: TRBD1 (6 bases). Germline assignment: CDR1 MGHRA and CDR2 YSYEKL. Trimming shortened V by 5 bases and J by 4 bases, and 17 bases separated the two germline ends. The CDR3 length is 15 residues. CDR3 DNA: TGCGCCAGCAGCACTTCGGTTCTAGGGGGCACTGAAGCTTTCTTT. This translates into CASSTSVLGGTEAFF.